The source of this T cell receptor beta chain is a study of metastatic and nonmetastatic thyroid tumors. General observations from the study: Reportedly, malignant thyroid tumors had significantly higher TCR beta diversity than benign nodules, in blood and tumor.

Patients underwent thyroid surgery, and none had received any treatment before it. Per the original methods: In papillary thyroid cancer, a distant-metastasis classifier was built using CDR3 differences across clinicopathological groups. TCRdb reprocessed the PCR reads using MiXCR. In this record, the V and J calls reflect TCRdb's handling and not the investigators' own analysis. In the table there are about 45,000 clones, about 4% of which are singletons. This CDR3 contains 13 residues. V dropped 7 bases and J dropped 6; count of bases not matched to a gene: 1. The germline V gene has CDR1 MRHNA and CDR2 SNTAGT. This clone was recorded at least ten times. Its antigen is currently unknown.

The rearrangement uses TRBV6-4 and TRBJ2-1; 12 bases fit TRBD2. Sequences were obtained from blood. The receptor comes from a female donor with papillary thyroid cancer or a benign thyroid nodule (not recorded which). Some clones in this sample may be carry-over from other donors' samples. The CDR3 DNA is TGTGCCAGCACTAGCGGGAGGGCCAATGAGCAGTTCTTC. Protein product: CASTSGRANEQFF.